The 5 T cell receptor beta chains given below trace back to one sample, sequenced in a study of T-cell memory formation after mild COVID-19. In TCRdb, the 5' RACE reads were re-called with MiXCR into one record per CDR3 protein. The data contain approximately 290,000 distinct CDR3 sequences, more than 15% of them seen just once; the ten biggest clones take up 22%. The sequenced sample consisted of PBMCs or a T cell subset sorted from them (not recorded which). Receptors were obtained from a man between 18 and 29 years old who had mild COVID-19 (a few samples of this study predate the infection). Cell type and time point are not known.

This clonotype was seen repeatedly, ten times or more. V and J are TRBV30 and TRBJ2-3, with 10 bases matching TRBD2. Trimming at V came to 2 bases and at J to 3 bases, leaving 8 bases not matched to a gene. Germline CDR1 reads GTSNPN; CDR2 reads SVGIG (reference sequence). The CDR3 extends over 16 amino acids. This CDR3 reads CAWSRGAGGLTDTQYF. CDR3 DNA: TGTGCCTGGAGTCGAGGAGCGGGGGGGTTAACAGATACGCAGTATTTT.

The rearrangement joins TRBV6-5 to TRBJ1-1; 9 bases are a match to TRBD1. Losses at the gene ends were 5 bases for V and 1 base for J; bases not matched to a gene: 2. The CDR3 totals 14 residues. CDR1 MNHEY and CDR2 SVGAGI come from the germline V gene. CDR3 sequence reads: CASSRQGGNTEAFF. The CDR3 DNA reads TGTGCCAGCAGTAGACAGGGGGGGAACACTGAAGCTTTCTTT.

This clonotype has only a few counts. As DNA, the CDR3 is TGTGCCAGCAGCTACTCGGGACAGGGAGTCTACGAGCAGTACGTC. It is translated as CASSYSGQGVYEQYV. The chain combines TRBV7-8 with TRBJ2-7; TRBD1 matches at 9 bases. The junction had 7 bases not matched to a gene; V was cut back by 4 bases and J by 3 bases. The CDR3 covers 15 residues. Germline V gene data show CDR1 as SGHVS and CDR2 as FQNEAQ.

This clonotype was seen many times. The rearrangement links TRBV5-1 to TRBJ2-4, with TRBD1 as a possible D gene (6 bases). Per the germline V gene, CDR1 is SGHRS and CDR2 is YFSETQ. The length of the CDR3 is 16 residues. Deletions cut 0 bases from V and 7 bases from J, with 17 bases between. CDR3 region: CASSLGPGSGVNIQYF. The CDR3 region has the DNA TGCGCCAGCAGCTTGGGTCCGGGTTCAGGGGTGAACATTCAGTACTTC. The entire variable domain, with the rest obtained from reference TRBV5-1 and TRBJ2-4, is as follows: KAGVTQTPRYLIKTRGQQVTLSCSPISGHRSVSWYQQTPGQGLQFLFEYFSETQRNKGNFPGRFSGRQFSNSRSEMNVSTLELGDSALYLCASSLGPGSGVNIQYFGAGTRLSVL.

The CDR3 bases are TGCGCCAGCAAAACCGGGACGGGCGTCTACGAGCAGTACTTC. This translates into CASKTGTGVYEQYF. This sequence joins TRBV5-1 and TRBJ2-7; either TRBD1 or TRBD2 may supply D (5 bases each). This CDR3 contains 14 residues. CDR1 is SGHRS, CDR2 YFSETQ, per germline. With 6 bases removed from V and 3 bases from J, the gap between germline ends came to 16 bases.